This T cell receptor beta chain was identified during a study of cytomegalovirus exposure and HLA in healthy donors. Background on the study: For the roughly 400 genotyped donors, 80% to 90% fell within the Caucasian-associated ancestry cluster. Study findings and constraints: For most TCR sequences rarity was the rule, although some public TCRs occurred in many donors. At a 0.05 false discovery rate, a later analysis found about 17,000 TCR beta sequences to be associated with HLA alleles.

This CDR3 is built from 13 residues. Germline V gives CDR1 MNHEY, CDR2 SVGAGI. Worth noting for this clone: Its cognate antigen is unknown. One end of the junction does not line up with germline, which may come from a read error.

PCR amplification relied on 60 Vbeta primers (plus 13 Jbeta primers). Authors' data handling: Tens of millions of unique TCR beta chains, about 12 million shared, were counted in a later analysis. Data came from immunoSEQ multiplex PCR; TCRdb stores just in-frame clones and leaves some out. V and J calls plus clone size are reproduced from that table; the DNA served to infer D and trimming. The sample consists of over 100,000 clones, around 70% of them appearing once. The sequenced sample consisted of PBMCs. The receptor's source is a man aged 25 to 40 in good health and CMV-seropositive. The chain joins TRBV6-5 to TRBJ1-2; D uncertain. CDR3 DNA: TGTGCCAGCAGTTACGAGCATGAATTCCCCCGGGTCTTC. Protein: CASSYEHEFPRVF.